The next 28 T cell receptor beta chains were all read from a single sample in a study of blood T cell repertoires in COVID-19 (dated by TCRdb to the early 2020s). Libraries were built with the immunoSEQ multiplex PCR assay. The immuneACCESS repertoire file appears here via TCRdb, limited to in-frame rearrangements. These files lack a portion of the clones; in checked studies, under half of the deficit traces to unresolved V genes, and the cause of the others is not known. This sample is represented by some 200,000 clones; around 82% of them were singletons. The ten top clones hold roughly 6.9% of the sample. Specimen: PBMCs or T cells enriched from blood (not recorded which). Source of these receptors: a man aged 35 to 55 who had recovered from COVID-19.

The V gene is TRBV19, the J gene TRBJ1-6; no clear D gene. CDR3 length: 17 residues. V lost 5 bases and J 10 bases, leaving 24 bases between the germline ends. The germline V gene encodes CDR1 LNHDA and CDR2 SQIVND (reference sequence). The CDR3 nucleotides read TGTGCCAGTAGTTGGGGAAGGCACCGCTCACGGGGATCACCCCTCCACTTT. Translating gives CASSWGRHRSRGSPLHF.

The V and J genes are TRBV30 and TRBJ1-1; TRBD1 matches at 7 bases. The junction had 8 bases not matched to a gene; V was cut back by 3 bases and J by 7 bases. CDR3 length equals 13 residues. Germline lookup yields CDR1 GTSNPN and CDR2 SVGIG (reference sequence). DNA of the CDR3: TGTGCCTGGAGGGGAACAGGGGAGATTGAAGCTTTCTTT. Its translation is CAWRGTGEIEAFF.

This chain connects TRBV12-3 or TRBV12-4 to TRBJ2-1; D is unresolved. CDR3 size: 13 residues. The germline V and J ends were trimmed by 8 bases and 5 bases, with 13 bases remaining between them. For the CDR3, the DNA is TGTGCCAGCCAATACAGCTTTGACAATGAGCAGTTCTTC. It is translated as CASQYSFDNEQFF.

The chain recombines TRBV5-8 with TRBJ1-5; TRBD1 is a possible D gene (5 bases). V was clipped by 0 bases and J by 2 bases, with 15 bases between them. Looked up from germline, CDR1 is SGHTS and CDR2 is YDEGEE. CDR3 length: 17 residues. The CDR3 DNA reads as TGTGCCAGCAGCTTGGGTGTGGGGGGTTTGCGCAATCAGCCCCAGCATTTT. It encodes CASSLGVGGLRNQPQHF.

Turning to this clone: The junction departs from germline at one end; a sequencing error may be responsible. The rearrangement uses TRBV29-1 and TRBJ2-3; no clear D gene. There are 12 residues in the CDR3. Germline CDR1 is SQVTM and CDR2 is ANQGSEA. CDR3 sequence reads: CSVEALRDTQYF. For the CDR3, the DNA is TGCAGCGTCGAAGCGCTGAGAGATACGCAGTATTTT.

V and J are TRBV28 and TRBJ1-3; D not certain. This CDR3 is built from 15 residues. Germline V gene data show CDR1 as MDHEN and CDR2 as SYDVKM. V shed 1 base and J shed 4 bases, with 11 bases lying between them. The DNA for the CDR3 is TGTGCCAGCAGTTTATACGCCCAACGGGGAAACACCATATATTTT. Protein: CASSLYAQRGNTIYF.

V gene TRBV5-1 combines with J gene TRBJ2-1, with unresolved D. CDR1 and CDR2 from the germline V gene are SGHRS and YFSETQ. This CDR3 has 14 amino acids. V lost 5 bases, J lost 0 bases, and 9 bases lay in between. The CDR3 sequence: CASSPLSSYNEQFF. As DNA, the CDR3 is TGCGCCAGCAGTCCCCTAAGCTCCTACAATGAGCAGTTCTTC.

The rearrangement uses TRBV6-5 and TRBJ2-3; TRBD1 agrees at 7 bases. This CDR3 spans 16 amino acids. The ends lost 2 bases at V and 3 bases at J; junction bases unmatched: 8. Looked up from germline, CDR1 is MNHEY and CDR2 is SVGAGI. The CDR3 coding sequence is TGTGCCAGCAGTTACCGGACAGGAGCTCAAACAGATACGCAGTATTTT. It yields the protein CASSYRTGAQTDTQYF.

This chain connects TRBV30 to TRBJ2-5, with TRBD1 identical over 8 bases. The CDR3 contains 12 residues. CDR1 GTSNPN and CDR2 SVGIG come from the germline V gene (reference sequence). V lost 5 bases and J lost 3; bases outside the gene matches: 2. The CDR3 DNA reads as TGTGCCTGGGCAGGGGGCGAAGAGACCCAGTACTTC. This encodes CAWAGGEETQYF.

Only a few counts were recorded for this clone. The chain couples TRBV5-6 to TRBJ2-3; 11 bases match TRBD2. J lost 3 bases, V lost 0 bases, and 6 bases had no gene match. CDR1 is SGHDT, CDR2 YYEEEE, per germline. CDR3 length equals 17 residues. This CDR3 reads CASSLGEGTSGTDTQYF. In nucleotides, the CDR3 is TGTGCCAGCAGCTTGGGCGAAGGGACTAGCGGAACAGATACGCAGTATTTT. The full variable domain, completed using reference TRBV5-6 and TRBJ2-3, is DAGVTQSPTHLIKTRGQQVTLRCSPKSGHDTVSWYQQALGQGPQFIFQYYEEEERQRGNFPDRFSGHQFPNYSSELNVNALLLGDSALYLCASSLGEGTSGTDTQYFGPGTRLTVL.

The rearrangement links TRBV6-2 or TRBV6-3 to TRBJ1-2; 7 nucleotides agree with TRBD1. The CDR3 runs to 11 residues. Unmatched junction bases numbered 2, after V lost 5 bases and J lost 8 bases. CDR1 is MNHEY, CDR2 SVGEGT, per germline. CDR3 sequence reads: CASSRQGGYTF. The CDR3 coding sequence is TGTGCCAGCAGTCGACAGGGCGGCTACACCTTC.

V is TRBV19 and J is TRBJ1-1; 7 bases line up with TRBD1. The junction had 5 bases not matched to a gene; V was cut back by 3 bases and J by 4 bases. Germline CDR1 reads LNHDA; CDR2 reads SQIVND (reference sequence). The CDR3 has 14 residues. The CDR3 is CASSISTGATEAFF. CDR3 nucleotides: TGTGCCAGTAGTATTTCAACAGGGGCCACTGAAGCTTTCTTT.

Concerning this clone itself: This sample includes further DNA sequences coding for the same CDR3. This rearrangement joins TRBV5-1 to TRBJ1-4, with TRBD1 matching 8 bases. The CDR3 covers 14 residues. Germline CDR1 and CDR2: SGHRS and YFSETQ. The junction had 0 bases not matched to a gene; V was cut back by 0 bases and J by 5 bases. The CDR3 nucleotides are TGCGCCAGCAGCTTGGGGACAGGGAATGAAAAACTGTTTTTT. Residues: CASSLGTGNEKLFF.

The gene calls are TRBV27 and TRBJ1-6, with 10 bases fitting TRBD1. The CDR3 has 13 residues. Germline V CDR1 and CDR2: MNHEY, SMNVEV (reference sequence). With V trimmed by 8 bases and J by 7 bases, 2 bases remained unmatched. This CDR3 reads CASLGQGNSPLHF. In DNA, the CDR3 is TGTGCCAGCTTGGGACAGGGGAATTCACCCCTCCACTTT.

The rearrangement links TRBV19 to TRBJ1-5; tentatively, D is TRBD1 (6 bases). Germline V gives CDR1 LNHDA, CDR2 SQIVND (reference sequence). The CDR3 covers 15 residues. Trimming pared 7 bases from V and 1 base from J, leaving 14 bases between. The CDR3, as DNA: TGTGCCAGTAAGGGGGGGCTAGGGAGCAATCAGCCCCAGCATTTT. Amino acid sequence: CASKGGLGSNQPQHF.

The rearrangement joins TRBV6-5 to TRBJ1-6; 8 bases map to TRBD1. Looked up from germline, CDR1 is MNHEY and CDR2 is SVGAGI. V was pared by 0 bases and J by 9 bases, with 7 bases of the junction left unmatched. This CDR3 is 16 amino acids long. The CDR3 sequence is CASSYSRTGFVSPLHF. For the CDR3, the DNA is TGTGCCAGCAGTTACTCTAGGACAGGGTTCGTTTCACCCCTCCACTTT.

The genes are TRBV13 and TRBJ1-4; D might be TRBD1 (6 bases). The CDR3 runs 17 residues. The V gene lost 6 bases and the J gene lost 0 bases, with 17 bases spanning the gap. Germline V gene data show CDR1 as PRHDT and CDR2 as FYEKMQ (reference sequence). The CDR3 nucleotides are TGTGCCAGCAGAGACAGCCAGGGGCTTGCAACTAATGAAAAACTGTTTTTT. The encoded protein is CASRDSQGLATNEKLFF.

This chain uses TRBV29-1 with TRBJ2-1; a possible D gene is TRBD2 (5 bases). The V end lost 3 bases, the J end lost 8 bases, and 8 bases lay between the germline ends. Germline V CDR1 and CDR2: SQVTM, ANQGSEA. The length of the CDR3 is 11 residues. The CDR3 DNA reads as TGCAGCGTTGACCCCGGGGATGAGCAGTTCTTC. This gives the protein CSVDPGDEQFF.

The chain combines TRBV28 with TRBJ1-2, with a tentative D call TRBD1 (6 bases). This CDR3 is 15 amino acids long. Deletions cut 6 bases from V and 4 bases from J, with 18 bases between. Germline V lookup: CDR1 MDHEN, CDR2 SYDVKM. Here the CDR3 DNA reads TGTGCCAGCAGGCTGGGAGGGGGGAAGACCTATGGCTACACCTTC. This gives the protein CASRLGGGKTYGYTF.

V gene TRBV3-1 (or the pseudogene TRBV3-2) combines with J gene TRBJ2-7; TRBD2 might be the D (6 bases). Trimming left V 3 bases short and J 6 bases short, with 15 bases between. The CDR3 length is 14 residues. Germline CDR1 LGHDT, CDR2 YNNKEL (reference sequence). The CDR3 protein is CASSQSRGGGEQYF. CDR3 DNA sequence: TGTGCCAGCAGCCAGTCGCGGGGAGGCGGCGAGCAGTACTTC.

The V and J genes are TRBV7-9 and TRBJ2-2, with 11 bases lining up with TRBD1. The germline gives CDR1 SEHNR, CDR2 FQNEAQ (reference sequence). The ends lost 0 bases at V and 6 bases at J; junction bases unmatched: 0. This CDR3 contains 15 residues. This CDR3 reads CASSLAGQGAGELFF. The CDR3 coding sequence is TGTGCCAGCAGCTTAGCGGGACAGGGGGCCGGGGAGCTGTTTTTT.

J is TRBJ2-3 and V is TRBV7-9; unclear D gene. The ends were cut back, 5 bases at V and 0 bases at J, with 12 bases in the middle. The germline V gene encodes CDR1 SEHNR and CDR2 FQNEAQ (reference sequence). This CDR3 has 15 residues. The CDR3 coding sequence is TGTGCCAGCAGCCCCCTCCTGGCAAGCACAGATACGCAGTATTTT. The encoded protein is CASSPLLASTDTQYF.

The gene calls are TRBV7-9 and TRBJ2-7; D may be TRBD1 (5 bases). Trimming stripped 1 base from V and 7 bases from J, with 17 bases between. The CDR3 runs to 15 residues. Looked up from germline, CDR1 is SEHNR and CDR2 is FQNEAQ (reference sequence). The CDR3 sequence is CASSLGSKGLLEQYF. Written as DNA, the CDR3 is TGTGCCAGCAGCTTAGGTTCTAAGGGGCTCTTGGAGCAGTACTTC.

The J gene is TRBJ2-5, the V gene TRBV29-1, with 11 bases identical to TRBD2. V lost 6 bases, J lost 3 bases, and 3 bases stayed unmatched. This CDR3 spans 13 amino acids. The germline V gene encodes CDR1 SQVTM and CDR2 ANQGSEA. The CDR3, as DNA: TGCAGCGTGACTAGCGGGGTTAAAGAGACCCAGTACTTC. It translates to CSVTSGVKETQYF.

CDR3 nucleotide sequence: TGTGCCAGTAGAGGGGACAGGGTAAAGGGGTTTAGCAATCAGCCCCAGCATTTT. It specifies CASRGDRVKGFSNQPQHF. J is TRBJ1-5 and V is TRBV19; 9 positions agree with TRBD1. Germline V gene data show CDR1 as LNHDA and CDR2 as SQIVND (reference sequence). V shed 6 bases, J shed 0 bases, and the junction held 12 bases outside the gene matches. This CDR3 is built from 18 residues.

V is TRBV28 and J is TRBJ2-3; 12 bases map to TRBD2. J gave up 4 bases and V 6 bases, and 2 bases lay outside the gene matches. Germline CDR1 is MDHEN and CDR2 is SYDVKM. The CDR3 is 14 residues long. CDR3 sequence (DNA): TGTGCCAGCAGGACTAGCGGGGGATCAGATACGCAGTATTTT. It codes for CASRTSGGSDTQYF.

The chain links TRBV27 to TRBJ2-7, with TRBD2 matching 12 bases. This CDR3 has 14 residues. V trimming: 10 bases; J trimming: 1 base; junction bases outside the gene matches: 5. CDR1 MNHEY and CDR2 SMNVEV come from the germline V gene (reference sequence). The CDR3 spells CATRTSGISYEQYF. CDR3 DNA sequence: TGTGCCACCCGGACTAGCGGGATTTCCTACGAGCAGTACTTC.

This clone was seen a handful of times. The rearrangement joins TRBV28 to TRBJ1-4, with D possibly TRBD1 on 6 matching bases. There are 14 residues in the CDR3. Trimming stripped 1 base from V and 10 bases from J, with 13 bases between. Per the germline V gene, CDR1 is MDHEN and CDR2 is SYDVKM. This CDR3 reads CASSLLSIGGKLFF. The CDR3 DNA sequence: TGTGCCAGCAGTTTATTGAGTATAGGGGGAAAACTGTTTTTT.